The next 17 T cell receptor beta chains were all read from a single sample in a study of CD8 T cells in Susac syndrome. RNA in amounts of roughly 0.45 to 1 ug was reverse transcribed with random hexamers. In TCRdb, the immunoSEQ multiplex PCR reads were re-called with MiXCR into one record per CDR3 protein. In the table there are 80,000 or so distinct CDR3 sequences, about 94% of which are singletons. The sequencing input was CD8+ T cells from PBMCs. The origin of the receptors is a human donor in good health.

This rearrangement joins TRBV20-1 to TRBJ1-1; a possible D gene is TRBD1 (5 bases). The germline V gene has CDR1 DFQATT and CDR2 SNEGSKA (reference sequence). Trimming took off 3 bases at V and 0 bases at J, with 14 bases between the two ends. CDR3 length equals 15 residues. CDR3 region: CSASKTGDMNTEAFF. As DNA, the CDR3 is TGCAGTGCTAGTAAAACAGGAGACATGAACACTGAAGCTTTCTTT.

The chain couples TRBV4-3 to TRBJ2-4; a weak D match, TRBD1 (5 bases). V was shortened by 4 bases and J by 0 bases, with 13 bases between the two germline ends. The CDR3 sequence is 16 residues long. The germline V gene encodes CDR1 LGHNA and CDR2 YSLEER. The CDR3 nucleotides are TGCGCCAGCAGCCCCAGACAGATTGTAGCCAAAAACATTCAGTACTTC. Translation gives CASSPRQIVAKNIQYF.

The chain carries TRBV28 and TRBJ1-2; D is perhaps TRBD1 (6 bases). The germline V gene has CDR1 MDHEN and CDR2 SYDVKM. This CDR3 spans 11 amino acids. Trimming stripped 6 bases from V and 10 bases from J, with 12 bases between. CDR3 protein: CASRRGAIYTF. The CDR3, as DNA: TGTGCCAGCAGGCGGGGGGCGATCTACACCTTC.

The V call is TRBV7-9, the J call TRBJ2-5; no reliable D call. Deletions cut 8 bases from V and 5 bases from J, with 12 bases between. Germline CDR1 and CDR2: SEHNR and FQNEAQ (reference sequence). CDR3 length: 12 amino acids. The CDR3 nucleotides read TGTGCCAGCCGGCTTGACGCGGAGACCCAGTACTTC. Protein: CASRLDAETQYF.

The chain uses TRBV4-3 and TRBJ1-2; D might be TRBD1 (5 bases). The germline V and J ends were trimmed by 0 bases and 9 bases, with 17 bases remaining between them. This CDR3 contains 15 residues. The germline V gene encodes CDR1 LGHNA and CDR2 YSLEER. CDR3 nucleotides: TGCGCCAGCAGCCAAGAAAGAGGCAGGGCTCCCAGCTACACCTTC. This gives the protein CASSQERGRAPSYTF.

The chain joins TRBV9 to TRBJ2-7, with D possibly being TRBD1 or TRBD2 (5 bases each). V lost 5 bases, J lost 6 bases, and 15 bases lay in between. Per the germline V gene, CDR1 is SGDLS and CDR2 is YYNGEE. The CDR3 is 13 amino acids. The CDR3 sequence is CASSRGGSGEQYV. In DNA form, the CDR3 reads TGTGCCAGCAGTCGTGGGGGTTCGGGCGAGCAGTACGTC.

The J gene is TRBJ2-2, the V gene TRBV7-9; unclear D gene. Germline CDR1 SEHNR, CDR2 FQNEAQ (reference sequence). CDR3 length equals 11 residues. Deletions cut 4 bases from V and 6 bases from J, with 3 bases between. DNA for the CDR3: TGTGCCAGCAGCTCCTCCGGGGAGCTGTTTTTT. Its translation is CASSSSGELFF.

The genes are TRBV2 and TRBJ1-1; the D is unclear. The CDR3 runs 12 residues. Trimming removed 4 bases from V and 6 bases from J, with 9 bases in between. Germline assignment: CDR1 SNHLY and CDR2 FYNNEI. CDR3 nucleotide sequence: TGTGCCAGCAGTGTGACGGTCCCTGAAGCTTTCTTT. This sequence encodes CASSVTVPEAFF.

This rearrangement joins TRBV13 to TRBJ1-2; D not resolved. From germline, CDR1 is PRHDT and CDR2 FYEKMQ (reference sequence). Trimming removed 4 bases at V and 8 bases at J, with 8 bases between. CDR3 size: 11 residues. The CDR3 DNA reads TGTGCCAGCAGCTCCCCCTTGGGCTACACCTTC. Protein product: CASSSPLGYTF.

This clonotype was observed a single time. The rearrangement links TRBV4-2 to TRBJ1-5; tentative D call: TRBD1 (5 bases). Germline values: CDR1 LGHNA, CDR2 YNFKEQ. V gave up 3 bases and J gave up 6 bases, with 21 bases separating them. The CDR3 runs to 17 residues. The CDR3, as DNA: TGTGCCAGCAGCCAGGCCGCTGGAGGGACTCTCAGTCAGCCCCAGCATTTT. This codes for CASSQAAGGTLSQPQHF.

This clonotype was picked up one time. The CDR3 loop reads CSAKDRVGLYEQYF. The CDR3 nucleotides read TGCAGTGCCAAAGACAGGGTCGGTCTTTACGAGCAGTACTTC. J is TRBJ2-7 and V is TRBV20-1; 7 bases fit TRBD1. The CDR3 totals 14 residues. CDR1 and CDR2 from the germline V gene are DFQATT and SNEGSKA (reference sequence). V gave up 6 bases and J gave up 4 bases; unmatched junction bases: 12.

This chain joins TRBV5-6 and TRBJ2-7, with no clear D. The CDR3 sequence is 15 residues long. Deletions cut 0 bases from V and 4 bases from J, with 14 bases between. In germline, CDR1 is SGHDT, CDR2 YYEEEE. The CDR3: CASSLGYGGAYEQYV. The CDR3 DNA reads as TGTGCCAGCAGCTTGGGGTATGGCGGAGCTTACGAGCAGTACGTC.

This sequence joins TRBV29-1 and TRBJ2-1, with D perhaps TRBD1 or TRBD2 (5 bases each). Germline V gives CDR1 SQVTM, CDR2 ANQGSEA. V shed 3 bases and J shed 7 bases, with 19 bases lying between them. The CDR3 totals 15 residues. The DNA of the CDR3 is TGCAGCGTTGACCGGACTGTCCCCGAGGGGAATGAGCAGTTCTTC. As protein: CSVDRTVPEGNEQFF.

The chain has TRBV18 and TRBJ2-7; 8 nucleotides align to TRBD1. V dropped 2 bases and J dropped 1; count of bases not matched to a gene: 7. Germline CDR1 and CDR2: KGHSH and LQKENI. This CDR3 is 16 amino acids long. CDR3 sequence reads: CASSPTAGTGSYEQYF. The DNA of the CDR3 is TGTGCCAGCTCACCAACCGCCGGGACAGGATCCTACGAGCAGTACTTC.

V usage is TRBV12-3 or TRBV12-4 and J usage is TRBJ2-5; D remains ambiguous. Deletions cut 3 bases from V and 4 bases from J, with 12 bases between. The CDR3 consists of 14 residues. The CDR3 protein is CASSLGRFGETQYF. CDR3 bases: TGTGCCAGCAGTTTGGGTCGATTTGGAGAGACCCAGTACTTC.

The chain combines TRBV29-1 with TRBJ1-2; D call uncertain. With 3 bases removed from V and 7 bases from J, the gap between germline ends came to 9 bases. This CDR3 comprises 11 residues. Looked up from germline, CDR1 is SQVTM and CDR2 is ANQGSEA. CDR3 nucleotides: TGCAGCGTTGAGCCCCGTGGTGGCTACACCTTC. As protein: CSVEPRGGYTF.

The rearrangement joins TRBV30 to TRBJ2-1; D gene uncertain. The CDR3 is 13 amino acids. Per the germline V gene, CDR1 is GTSNPN and CDR2 is SVGIG (reference sequence). Trimming pared 4 bases from V and 4 bases from J, leaving 11 bases between. The CDR3 region has the DNA TGTGCCTGGACCGAGACCGGTTACAATGAGCAGTTCTTC. Amino acids: CAWTETGYNEQFF. Drawing the rest from reference TRBV30 and TRBJ2-1, the complete variable domain is SQTIHQWPATLVQPVGSPLSLECTVEGTSNPNLYWYRQAAGRGLQLLFYSVGIGQISSEVPQNLSASRPQDRQFILSSKKLLLSDSGFYLCAWTETGYNEQFFGPGTRLTVL.